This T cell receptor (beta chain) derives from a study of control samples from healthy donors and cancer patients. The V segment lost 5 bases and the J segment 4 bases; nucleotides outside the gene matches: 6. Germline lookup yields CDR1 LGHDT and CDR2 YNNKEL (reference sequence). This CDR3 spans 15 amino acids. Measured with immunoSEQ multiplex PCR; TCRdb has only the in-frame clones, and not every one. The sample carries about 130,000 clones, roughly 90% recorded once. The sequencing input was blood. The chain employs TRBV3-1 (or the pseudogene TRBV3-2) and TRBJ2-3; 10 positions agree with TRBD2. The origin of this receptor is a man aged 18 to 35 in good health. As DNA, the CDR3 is TGTGCCAGCAGCACCTCAGCGGGAGGGCCAGATACGCAGTATTTT. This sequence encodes CASSTSAGGPDTQYF.